The 10 T cell receptor beta chains presented below share a single source sample, sequenced in a study of graft-versus-host responses after intestinal transplantation. Profiling relied on immunoSEQ multiplex PCR, and the TCRdb table lists in-frame clones only, not all of them. The sample contains 37,000 or so clones, about 89% of which appear only once. The specimen comprised PBMCs, sampled approximately 310 days after intestinal transplant. The receptors were gathered from a human patient who received an intestinal transplant, so some T cells may come from the graft donor.

The rearrangement uses TRBV4-3 and TRBJ1-1; TRBD1 aligns across 8 bases. CDR1 and CDR2 from the germline V gene are LGHNA and YSLEER. Trimming at V came to 10 bases and at J to 0 bases, leaving 13 bases not matched to a gene. This CDR3 comprises 16 residues. The CDR3 region is CATQPVTGVVNTEAFF. CDR3 in DNA: TGCGCCACCCAACCCGTGACAGGGGTCGTGAACACTGAAGCTTTCTTT.

The V gene is TRBV2, the J gene TRBJ1-5; D unclear. CDR3 length: 16 amino acids. Germline values: CDR1 SNHLY, CDR2 FYNNEI. The V and J ends lost 6 bases and 1 base respectively, with 16 bases between them. CDR3 in amino acids: CASRIGPSISNQPQHF. In DNA form, the CDR3 reads TGTGCCAGCAGGATCGGGCCGAGCATAAGCAATCAGCCCCAGCATTTT.

The chain carries TRBV28 and TRBJ1-5, with 9 positions matching TRBD1. The CDR3 runs to 15 residues. V shed 4 bases and J 2 bases; nucleotides not matched to a gene: 3. Germline V gives CDR1 MDHEN, CDR2 SYDVKM. CDR3 DNA sequence: TGTGCCAGCAGTTGGCGGGACAGGGGCAATCAGCCCCAGCATTTT. This sequence encodes CASSWRDRGNQPQHF.

The V call is TRBV6-1, the J call TRBJ2-5; D may match TRBD1 or TRBD2 (5 bases each). From germline, CDR1 is MNHNS and CDR2 SASEGT. CDR3 length: 13 amino acids. The ends were cut back, 4 bases at V and 4 bases at J, with 10 bases in the middle. CDR3 loop: CASSGRDPETQYF. As DNA, the CDR3 is TGTGCCAGCAGTGGTAGGGACCCAGAGACCCAGTACTTC.

The rearrangement uses TRBV6-1 and TRBJ2-7, with 10 bases aligning to TRBD2. This CDR3 is built from 13 residues. Losses at the gene ends were 6 bases for V and 5 bases for J; bases not matched to a gene: 4. CDR1 and CDR2 (germline): MNHNS, SASEGT. CDR3 sequence: CASRASGSDEQYF. In nucleotides, the CDR3 is TGTGCCAGCAGGGCTAGCGGGAGCGACGAGCAGTACTTC.

The chain is built from TRBV11-2 and TRBJ1-6; a weak D match, TRBD1 (5 bases). This CDR3 is built from 15 residues. Deletions cut 0 bases from V and 10 bases from J, with 13 bases between. From germline, CDR1 is SGHAT and CDR2 FQNNGV. For the CDR3, the DNA is TGTGCCAGCAGCTTAGATAGGCAGGGAAGCTCACCCCTCCACTTT. It is translated as CASSLDRQGSSPLHF.

This clone showed up just once. The rearrangement links TRBV5-4 to TRBJ2-3; 8 positions agree with TRBD2. CDR1 and CDR2 (germline): SGHNT, YYREEE (reference sequence). The CDR3 extends over 15 amino acids. J gave up 6 bases and V 4 bases, and 10 bases lay outside the gene matches. The CDR3: CASSLWGGGLDTQYF. The DNA of the CDR3 is TGTGCCAGCAGCCTATGGGGCGGGGGGCTGGATACGCAGTATTTT.

This clone was observed once. This rearrangement joins TRBV7-6 to TRBJ2-7; 8 bases are shared with TRBD1. The J segment lost 5 bases and the V segment lost 1 base, leaving 7 bases of the junction unmatched. CDR3 length equals 15 residues. Germline assignment: CDR1 SGHVS and CDR2 FNYEAQ. CDR3 DNA sequence: TGTGCCAGCAGCTTAGAACTAAACAGGGGGAACGAGCAGTACTTC. Translating gives CASSLELNRGNEQYF.

V and J are TRBV5-1 and TRBJ1-5; 7 bases line up with TRBD1. Germline CDR1 is SGHRS and CDR2 is YFSETQ. V was clipped by 0 bases and J by 3 bases; unmatched bases: 3. The CDR3 has 15 amino acids. In DNA, the CDR3 is TGCGCCAGCAGCTTGGCCGGGACAGCCAATCAGCCCCAGCATTTT. Amino acid sequence: CASSLAGTANQPQHF.

The chain is built from TRBV10-3 and TRBJ1-3; D is ambiguous. Trimming stripped 9 bases from V and 0 bases from J, with 9 bases between. Germline values: CDR1 ENHRY, CDR2 SYGVKD. This CDR3 region has 13 residues. The CDR3 loop reads CAIVDSSGNTIYF. CDR3 DNA: TGTGCCATTGTGGATAGCTCTGGAAACACCATATATTTT.